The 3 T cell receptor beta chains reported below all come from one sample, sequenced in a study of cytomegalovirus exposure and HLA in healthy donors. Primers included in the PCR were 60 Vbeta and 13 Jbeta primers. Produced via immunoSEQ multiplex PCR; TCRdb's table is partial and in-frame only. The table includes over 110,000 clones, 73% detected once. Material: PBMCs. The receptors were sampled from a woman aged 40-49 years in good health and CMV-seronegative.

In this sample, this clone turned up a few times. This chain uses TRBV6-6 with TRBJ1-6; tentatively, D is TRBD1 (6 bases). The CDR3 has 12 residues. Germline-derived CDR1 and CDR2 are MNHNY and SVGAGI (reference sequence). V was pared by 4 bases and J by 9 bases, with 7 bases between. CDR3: CASSSRGSPLHF. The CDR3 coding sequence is TGTGCCAGCAGTTCCAGGGGTTCACCCCTCCACTTT.

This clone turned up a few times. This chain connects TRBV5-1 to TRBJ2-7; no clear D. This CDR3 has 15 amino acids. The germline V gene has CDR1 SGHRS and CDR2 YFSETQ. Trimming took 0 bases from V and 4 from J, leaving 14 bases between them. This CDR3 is CASSLGGPPGYEQYF. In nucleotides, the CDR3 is TGCGCCAGCAGCTTGGGTGGTCCCCCCGGTTACGAGCAGTACTTC.

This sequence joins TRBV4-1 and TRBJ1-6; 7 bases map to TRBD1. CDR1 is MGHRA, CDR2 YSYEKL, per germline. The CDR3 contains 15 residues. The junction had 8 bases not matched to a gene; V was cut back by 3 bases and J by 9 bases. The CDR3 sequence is CASSQPDRAGSPLHF. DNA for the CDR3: TGCGCCAGCAGCCAGCCTGACAGGGCAGGTTCACCCCTCCACTTT.